The 10 T cell receptor beta chains given below trace back to one sample, sequenced in a study of post-analysis software for immune sequencing data. General study findings and limits: The five TRBV segments detected at higher frequency in patients than in controls included TRBV5-6, TRBV5-1 and TRBV20-1.

Each TCR beta cDNA library carried unique molecular identifiers. TCRdb analysed the PCR reads with MiXCR anew, one entry per CDR3 protein. The sample contains about 200,000 distinct CDR3 sequences, 29% of which appear only once. Their antigens are not known. Sequenced material: blood. Receptors originate from a girl between 2 and 17 years old with multiple sclerosis.

This clonotype was seen ten or more times. This sequence joins TRBV27 and TRBJ2-5; TRBD2 is a possible D gene (6 bases). This CDR3 is built from 15 residues. V gave up 2 bases and J gave up 2 bases, with 12 bases separating them. Per germline, CDR1 MNHEY and CDR2 SMNVEV (reference sequence). Here the CDR3 reads CASSLGGTEQETQYF. CDR3 nucleotide sequence: TGTGCCAGCAGTTTAGGGGGGACGGAACAAGAGACCCAGTACTTC.

This clonotype was recorded at least ten times. This chain uses TRBV18 with TRBJ2-1; 7 bases match TRBD1. Looked up from germline, CDR1 is KGHSH and CDR2 is LQKENI. The CDR3 length is 15 residues. V lost 0 bases to trimming and J lost 7 bases; unmatched junction nucleotides: 6. The CDR3 DNA sequence: TGTGCCAGCTCACCACCGTCAGGGACAGCGAATGAGCAGTTCTTC. Its protein product is CASSPPSGTANEQFF. The full variable domain, its missing parts supplied by reference TRBV18 and TRBJ2-1, is NAGVMQNPRHLVRRRGQEARLRCSPMKGHSHVYWYRQLPEEGLKFMVYLQKENIIDESGMPKERFSAEFPKEGPSILRIQQVVRGDSAAYFCASSPPSGTANEQFFGPGTRLTVL.

There are a few counts of this clonotype. The rearrangement joins TRBV30 to TRBJ2-5, with 8 positions matching TRBD2. Germline CDR1 and CDR2: GTSNPN and SVGIG (reference sequence). V dropped 5 bases and J dropped 9; count of bases not matched to a gene: 5. The CDR3 is made up of 11 amino acids. CDR3 residues: CAWGTSAAQYF. DNA for the CDR3: TGTGCCTGGGGGACTAGTGCGGCCCAGTACTTC.

The chain links TRBV5-1 to TRBJ2-7, with TRBD1 identical over 10 bases. In germline, CDR1 is SGHRS, CDR2 YFSETQ. The CDR3 totals 14 residues. V was pared by 4 bases and J by 5 bases, with 6 bases of the junction left unmatched. CDR3 loop: CASSLGTGDHEQYF. CDR3 bases: TGCGCCAGCAGCCTCGGGACAGGGGACCACGAGCAGTACTTC.

This chain links TRBV5-5 with TRBJ1-1; D gene unclear. CDR1 is SGHKS and CDR2 is YYEKEE in the germline V gene (reference sequence). The V gene lost 1 base and the J gene lost 3 bases, with 4 bases spanning the gap. This CDR3 spans 12 amino acids. CDR3 in amino acids: CASSLSHTEAFF. The CDR3 DNA reads as TGTGCCAGCAGCTTGTCCCACACTGAAGCTTTCTTT.

The chain is built from TRBV13 and TRBJ2-5; unclear D gene. The CDR3 has 14 amino acids. The V and J ends lost 5 bases and 6 bases respectively, with 16 bases between them. From germline, CDR1 is PRHDT and CDR2 FYEKMQ (reference sequence). In DNA, the CDR3 is TGTGCCAGCAGCAACCGGCCCCCAAGGCAGACCCAGTACTTC. Amino acids: CASSNRPPRQTQYF.

This clonotype was counted only a few times. This chain connects TRBV5-1 to TRBJ1-6; D possibly corresponds to TRBD1 (5 bases). The V end lost 4 bases, the J end lost 6 bases, and 32 bases lay between the germline ends. Germline values: CDR1 SGHRS, CDR2 YFSETQ. This CDR3 contains 21 residues. The CDR3 region is CASSPDSSRQPLAFLNSPLHF. CDR3 nucleotides: TGCGCCAGCAGCCCAGACTCATCCCGACAGCCTCTAGCGTTCCTTAATTCACCCCTCCACTTT.

The table lists this clonotype with a count of one. This may come from a read error, since a much larger clone is one base off. This chain connects TRBV24-1 to TRBJ2-3; D not certain. Trimming stripped 7 bases from V and 4 bases from J, with 11 bases between. From germline, CDR1 is KGHDR and CDR2 SFDVKD. The CDR3 is 13 residues long. This CDR3 reads CATRSVRPDTQYF. CDR3 in DNA: TGTGCCACCAGGTCGGTCAGGCCAGATACGCAGTATTTT.

The DNA for the CDR3 is TGCGCCAGCAGCTGGGACAGCCCCTCCTACGAGCAGTACTTC. Its translation is CASSWDSPSYEQYF. This rearrangement joins TRBV5-1 to TRBJ2-7, with 7 bases identical to TRBD1. Per germline, CDR1 SGHRS and CDR2 YFSETQ. J gave up 0 bases and V 3 bases, and 3 bases lay outside the gene matches. The CDR3 is 14 amino acids.

This clonotype was seen ten or more times. This sequence joins TRBV6-5 and TRBJ1-2; D gene ambiguous. Germline V gives CDR1 MNHEY, CDR2 SVGAGI. V dropped 10 bases and J dropped 5 bases, with 11 bases sitting between them. The CDR3 totals 11 residues. The CDR3 sequence is CATKQAYGYTF. The DNA of the CDR3 is TGTGCCACCAAGCAGGCTTATGGCTACACCTTC.